This TCR beta chain originates from a study of T cell changes during pregnancy in multiple sclerosis. Germline V gene data show CDR1 as SGHDT and CDR2 as YYEEEE. V lost 4 bases and J lost 6, with 19 bases in between. The CDR3 is made up of 15 amino acids. Produced via immunoSEQ multiplex PCR; TCRdb's table is partial and in-frame only. This table holds around 34,000 clones, 75% to 90% found once. The sample here was CD8+ T cells from peripheral blood mononuclear cells, taken after pregnancy. This receptor was identified in a female donor with multiple sclerosis, enrolled in a pregnancy study. This chain connects TRBV5-6 to TRBJ1-2; D might be TRBD1 (6 bases). The chain's CDR3 is CASSLGIGGRDGYTF. DNA of the CDR3: TGTGCCAGCAGCCTGGGGATCGGGGGGCGGGATGGCTACACCTTC.